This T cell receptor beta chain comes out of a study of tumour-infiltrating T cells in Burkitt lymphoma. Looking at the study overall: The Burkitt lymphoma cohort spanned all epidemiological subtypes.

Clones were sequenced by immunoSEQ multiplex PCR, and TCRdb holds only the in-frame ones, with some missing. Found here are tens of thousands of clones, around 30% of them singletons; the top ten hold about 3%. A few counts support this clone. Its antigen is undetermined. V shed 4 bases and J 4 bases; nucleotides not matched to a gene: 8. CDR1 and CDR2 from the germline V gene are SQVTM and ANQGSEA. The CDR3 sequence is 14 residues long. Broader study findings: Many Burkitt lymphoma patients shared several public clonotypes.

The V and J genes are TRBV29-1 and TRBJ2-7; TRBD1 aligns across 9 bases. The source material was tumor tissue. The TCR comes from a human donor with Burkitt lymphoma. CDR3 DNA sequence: TGCAGCGTTGTCCCCGGGACAGGGATTTACGAGCAGTACTTC. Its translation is CSVVPGTGIYEQYF.